These T cell receptor beta chains were read from a single sample in a study of neurological immune-mediated disorders. From the 5' RACE reads, TCRdb called clonotypes with MiXCR, one entry per CDR3 protein. Of 25,000 to 35,000 distinct CDR3 sequences listed, 10% to 15% are singletons. The sequenced material came from CD4+ T cells from blood. The receptors were gathered from a female donor with HTLV-1-associated myelopathy (HAM/TSP). Each CDR3 is given with its conserved first and last residue. Fields, in order: V gene, clone size, D gene, J gene, CDR3 length, CDR3 DNA, CDR3 protein. A D gene is named only where the DNA matches it firmly. Part of the rows lack a size; the others show once, few, many or a class for expanded clones.

V gene: TRBV5-1
clone size: -
D gene: -
J gene: TRBJ2-2
CDR3 length: 15
CDR3 DNA: TGTGCCAGCCAGGACTGGACTGGTCAGCCCGGGGAGCTGTTTTTT
CDR3 protein: CASQDWTGQPGELFF

V gene: TRBV20-1
clone size: many
D gene: TRBD1
J gene: TRBJ1-4
CDR3 length: 14
CDR3 DNA: TGCAGTGCTATTGACGACAGGGGATTCGAAAAACTGTTTTTT
CDR3 protein: CSAIDDRGFEKLFF

V gene: TRBV24-1
clone size: -
D gene: TRBD2
J gene: TRBJ2-1
CDR3 length: 16
CDR3 DNA: TGTGCCACCAGTGATCGACTAGCGGGAGGACCAGTCGATCATTTCTTC
CDR3 protein: CATSDRLAGGPVDHFF

V gene: TRBV28
clone size: many
D gene: -
J gene: TRBJ2-3
CDR3 length: 15
CDR3 DNA: TGTGCCAGCAGTTTAAGGGGGAAACTCGCAGATACGCAGTATTTT
CDR3 protein: CASSLRGKLADTQYF

V gene: TRBV20-1
clone size: many
D gene: -
J gene: TRBJ2-7
CDR3 length: 15
CDR3 DNA: TGCAGTGTACCAGGACTGGGAGAAAGCTCCTACGAGCAGTACTTC
CDR3 protein: CSVPGLGESSYEQYF

V gene: TRBV5-8
clone size: many
D gene: -
J gene: TRBJ1-5
CDR3 length: 15
CDR3 DNA: TGTGCCAGCAGCAAGGGACGGAACCTGGATCAGCCCCAGCATTTT
CDR3 protein: CASSKGRNLDQPQHF

V gene: TRBV27
clone size: many
D gene: TRBD1
J gene: TRBJ2-7
CDR3 length: 14
CDR3 DNA: TGTGCCAGCAGGAGGGGGACAGGGCGGTACGAGCAGTACTTC
CDR3 protein: CASRRGTGRYEQYF

V gene: TRBV20-1
clone size: -
D gene: TRBD1
J gene: TRBJ1-4
CDR3 length: 14
CDR3 DNA: TGCAGTGCCACTCTACAGGGGTTAGATGAAAAACTGTTTTTT
CDR3 protein: CSATLQGLDEKLFF

V gene: TRBV5-1
clone size: medium-sized
D gene: TRBD1
J gene: TRBJ2-5
CDR3 length: 14
CDR3 DNA: TGCGCCAGCAGCTTCAGGGGGTACCAAGAGACCCAGTACTTC
CDR3 protein: CASSFRGYQETQYF

V gene: TRBV15
clone size: many
D gene: -
J gene: TRBJ1-6
CDR3 length: 12
CDR3 DNA: TGTGCCACCAGCACCATAGCTTCACCCCTCCACTTT
CDR3 protein: CATSTIASPLHF

V gene: TRBV18
clone size: many
D gene: TRBD1
J gene: TRBJ2-7
CDR3 length: 16
CDR3 DNA: TGTGCCAGCTCACAAGACGAGGGACAGGGGGCCTACGAGCAGTACTTC
CDR3 protein: CASSQDEGQGAYEQYF

V gene: TRBV7-2
clone size: many
D gene: TRBD1
J gene: TRBJ2-1
CDR3 length: 15
CDR3 DNA: TGTGCCAGCAGCCCCGACAGGGCCTATAATAATGAGCAGTTCTTC
CDR3 protein: CASSPDRAYNNEQFF

V gene: TRBV6-1
clone size: many
D gene: -
J gene: TRBJ1-2
CDR3 length: 12
CDR3 DNA: TGTGCCAGCAGTGAAGGGGGGGTTGGCTACACCTTC
CDR3 protein: CASSEGGVGYTF

V gene: TRBV6-5
clone size: few
D gene: TRBD2
J gene: TRBJ2-5
CDR3 length: 17
CDR3 DNA: TGTGCCAGCAGTGGCCTCACTAGCGGGGGGCTACAAGAGACCCAGTACTTC
CDR3 protein: CASSGLTSGGLQETQYF

V gene: TRBV18
clone size: many
D gene: TRBD2
J gene: TRBJ2-5
CDR3 length: 15
CDR3 DNA: TGTGCCAGCTCACCAGATGCTAGCGGGCAAGAGACCCAGTACTTC
CDR3 protein: CASSPDASGQETQYF

V gene: TRBV11-2
clone size: many
D gene: TRBD2
J gene: TRBJ2-2
CDR3 length: 15
CDR3 DNA: TGTGCCAGCAGCTCCCTAGCGGTGAACACCGGGGAGCTGTTTTTT
CDR3 protein: CASSSLAVNTGELFF

V gene: TRBV4-3
clone size: -
D gene: -
J gene: TRBJ2-5
CDR3 length: 15
CDR3 DNA: TGCGCCAGCACCCCTTCAAAGGGGAGGAGAGAGACCCAGTACTTC
CDR3 protein: CASTPSKGRRETQYF

V gene: TRBV7-2
clone size: many
D gene: -
J gene: TRBJ1-4
CDR3 length: 14
CDR3 DNA: TGTGCCAGCAGCCCGGGACCTAATAATGAAAAACTGTTTTTT
CDR3 protein: CASSPGPNNEKLFF

V gene: TRBV5-6
clone size: many
D gene: TRBD2
J gene: TRBJ2-3
CDR3 length: 16
CDR3 DNA: TGTGCCAGCAGCAGCTCGACTAGCGGATACACAGATACGCAGTATTTT
CDR3 protein: CASSSSTSGYTDTQYF

V gene: TRBV20-1
clone size: many
D gene: TRBD1
J gene: TRBJ1-5
CDR3 length: 14
CDR3 DNA: TGCAGTGCTAGAGAGGGACAGGGTAATCAGCCCCAGCATTTT
CDR3 protein: CSAREGQGNQPQHF

V gene: TRBV20-1
clone size: many
D gene: TRBD1
J gene: TRBJ2-3
CDR3 length: 15
CDR3 DNA: TGCAGTGCTTCCGGGACAGGCACAAGCACAGATACGCAGTATTTT
CDR3 protein: CSASGTGTSTDTQYF

V gene: TRBV5-1
clone size: once
D gene: TRBD1
J gene: TRBJ1-1
CDR3 length: 16
CDR3 DNA: TGCGCCAGCAGCCAAGGGGACAGGTTCATGAACACTGAAGCTTTCTTT
CDR3 protein: CASSQGDRFMNTEAFF

V gene: TRBV9
clone size: many
D gene: -
J gene: TRBJ2-3
CDR3 length: 17
CDR3 DNA: TGTGCCAGCAGCGGTTACCCAGGGAGGCGAGGTACAGATACGCAGTATTTT
CDR3 protein: CASSGYPGRRGTDTQYF

V gene: TRBV12-3/TRBV12-4
clone size: -
D gene: TRBD2
J gene: TRBJ2-5
CDR3 length: 15
CDR3 DNA: TGTGCCAGTGCTCCCCCTAGCGGGATCCAAGAGACCCAGTACTTC
CDR3 protein: CASAPPSGIQETQYF

V gene: TRBV29-1
clone size: many
D gene: -
J gene: TRBJ2-7
CDR3 length: 11
CDR3 DNA: TGCAGCGTTGAAGAGGGGGACGAGCAGTACTTC
CDR3 protein: CSVEEGDEQYF

V gene: TRBV3-1
clone size: many
D gene: -
J gene: TRBJ2-7
CDR3 length: 15
CDR3 DNA: TGTGCCAGCAGCAACTCGGGACGAAGCTCCTACGAGCAGTACTTC
CDR3 protein: CASSNSGRSSYEQYF

V gene: TRBV7-2
clone size: many
D gene: TRBD1
J gene: TRBJ1-2
CDR3 length: 15
CDR3 DNA: TGTGCCAGCAGCTTAGGGACAGGGGGCGCCTATGGCTACACCTTC
CDR3 protein: CASSLGTGGAYGYTF

V gene: TRBV28
clone size: many
D gene: -
J gene: TRBJ1-5
CDR3 length: 13
CDR3 DNA: TGTGCCAGTACCGTCGGGGCGGTCCAGCCCCAGCATTTT
CDR3 protein: CASTVGAVQPQHF

V gene: TRBV7-3
clone size: many
D gene: TRBD2
J gene: TRBJ2-1
CDR3 length: 15
CDR3 DNA: TGTGCCAGCAGCCAAGCGGGAGGGCCCTACAATGAGCAGTTCTTC
CDR3 protein: CASSQAGGPYNEQFF

V gene: TRBV7-2
clone size: many
D gene: -
J gene: TRBJ2-3
CDR3 length: 15
CDR3 DNA: TGTGCCAGCCGACACGGAATGAAAGGTGGAGATACGCAGTATTTT
CDR3 protein: CASRHGMKGGDTQYF

V gene: TRBV5-1
clone size: -
D gene: -
J gene: TRBJ1-4
CDR3 length: 13
CDR3 DNA: TGCGCCAGCAGCTTGGTGGGGGGGGAAAAACTGTTTTTT
CDR3 protein: CASSLVGGEKLFF

V gene: TRBV18
clone size: -
D gene: TRBD1
J gene: TRBJ2-1
CDR3 length: 14
CDR3 DNA: TGTGCCAGCTCACCCGGGACAGTTAGCAATGAGCAGTTCTTC
CDR3 protein: CASSPGTVSNEQFF

V gene: TRBV5-6
clone size: many
D gene: TRBD2
J gene: TRBJ2-5
CDR3 length: 16
CDR3 DNA: TGTGCCAGCAGCCAGGGACTAGCGGGAGCCGGAGAGACCCAGTACTTC
CDR3 protein: CASSQGLAGAGETQYF

V gene: TRBV10-1
clone size: many
D gene: TRBD2
J gene: TRBJ2-3
CDR3 length: 15
CDR3 DNA: TGCGCCAGCAGTGAGGCTAGCGGGAGTATAGATACGCAGTATTTT
CDR3 protein: CASSEASGSIDTQYF

V gene: TRBV18
clone size: many
D gene: -
J gene: TRBJ1-1
CDR3 length: 16
CDR3 DNA: TGTGCCAGCTCACCAGTACAAGTTTACCCGAACACTGAAGCTTTCTTT
CDR3 protein: CASSPVQVYPNTEAFF

V gene: TRBV2
clone size: -
D gene: -
J gene: TRBJ2-3
CDR3 length: 13
CDR3 DNA: TGTGCCAGCAGGTTGGAGGGGCCGGGTACGCAGTATTTT
CDR3 protein: CASRLEGPGTQYF

V gene: TRBV5-4
clone size: -
D gene: TRBD1
J gene: TRBJ2-7
CDR3 length: 14
CDR3 DNA: TGTGCCAGCAGCCCCGGACAGGATAACTACGAGCAGTACTTC
CDR3 protein: CASSPGQDNYEQYF

V gene: TRBV20-1
clone size: -
D gene: TRBD1
J gene: TRBJ2-7
CDR3 length: 15
CDR3 DNA: TGCAGTGCTAGAGATTTAGGACAGGGTAATTACGAGCAGTACTTC
CDR3 protein: CSARDLGQGNYEQYF

V gene: TRBV5-1
clone size: many
D gene: -
J gene: TRBJ2-7
CDR3 length: 12
CDR3 DNA: TGCGCCGGGGGACGTAGCTCCTACGAGCAGTACTTC
CDR3 protein: CAGGRSSYEQYF

V gene: TRBV6-5
clone size: many
D gene: -
J gene: TRBJ1-4
CDR3 length: 16
CDR3 DNA: TGTGCCAGCAGCGCAAGATTCCTCCACCGGGTCGAAAAACTGTTTTTT
CDR3 protein: CASSARFLHRVEKLFF

V gene: TRBV28
clone size: large
D gene: -
J gene: TRBJ2-3
CDR3 length: 13
CDR3 DNA: TGTGCCAGCAGTACCCCGGGCAAAGATACGCAGTATTTT
CDR3 protein: CASSTPGKDTQYF

V gene: TRBV5-1
clone size: -
D gene: TRBD1
J gene: TRBJ1-1
CDR3 length: 14
CDR3 DNA: TGCGCCAGCAGCCTGCAGGGGGGGGACACTGAAGCTTTCTTT
CDR3 protein: CASSLQGGDTEAFF

V gene: TRBV29-1
clone size: many
D gene: -
J gene: TRBJ2-1
CDR3 length: 13
CDR3 DNA: TGCAGCGTTGAACTGGGTCCCTACAATGAGCAGTTCTTC
CDR3 protein: CSVELGPYNEQFF

V gene: TRBV5-6
clone size: many
D gene: TRBD2
J gene: TRBJ2-1
CDR3 length: 16
CDR3 DNA: TGTGCCAGCAGCTGGCGCGGGAGGGCCTACTCCAATGAGCAGTTCTTC
CDR3 protein: CASSWRGRAYSNEQFF

V gene: TRBV10-3
clone size: large
D gene: -
J gene: TRBJ2-5
CDR3 length: 15
CDR3 DNA: TGTGCCATCAGTGAGTCGGGTCAGGGTCAAGGGACCCAGTACTTC
CDR3 protein: CAISESGQGQGTQYF

V gene: TRBV20-1
clone size: many
D gene: -
J gene: TRBJ1-4
CDR3 length: 13
CDR3 DNA: TGCAGTGCTAGAGATCGCCGAGGGGAAAAACTGTTTTTT
CDR3 protein: CSARDRRGEKLFF

V gene: TRBV10-2
clone size: many
D gene: -
J gene: TRBJ2-5
CDR3 length: 13
CDR3 DNA: TGCGCCAGCAGCGCGGGCAGGGTAGGCACCCAGTACTTC
CDR3 protein: CASSAGRVGTQYF

V gene: TRBV6-6
clone size: once
D gene: TRBD2
J gene: TRBJ2-3
CDR3 length: 15
CDR3 DNA: TGTGCCAGCAGTTCCGCGCTAGCGGGAACAGATACGCAGTATTTT
CDR3 protein: CASSSALAGTDTQYF

V gene: TRBV5-1
clone size: medium-sized
D gene: -
J gene: TRBJ2-3
CDR3 length: 15
CDR3 DNA: TGCGCCAGCAGCTTGGAAGGAGGCAGGGGAGATACGCAGTATTTT
CDR3 protein: CASSLEGGRGDTQYF

V gene: TRBV18
clone size: -
D gene: -
J gene: TRBJ1-2
CDR3 length: 15
CDR3 DNA: TGTGCCAGCTCACCGGCTGAGGCCGGGACTTCAGGGTACACCTTC
CDR3 protein: CASSPAEAGTSGYTF

V gene: TRBV5-1
clone size: many
D gene: -
J gene: TRBJ2-1
CDR3 length: 14
CDR3 DNA: TGCGCCAGCAGCTGGGACATCTCCTACAATGAGCAGTTCTTC
CDR3 protein: CASSWDISYNEQFF

V gene: TRBV29-1
clone size: many
D gene: -
J gene: TRBJ2-1
CDR3 length: 12
CDR3 DNA: TGCAGCGTTGGGCAGGGTAGGAATGAGCAGTTCTTC
CDR3 protein: CSVGQGRNEQFF